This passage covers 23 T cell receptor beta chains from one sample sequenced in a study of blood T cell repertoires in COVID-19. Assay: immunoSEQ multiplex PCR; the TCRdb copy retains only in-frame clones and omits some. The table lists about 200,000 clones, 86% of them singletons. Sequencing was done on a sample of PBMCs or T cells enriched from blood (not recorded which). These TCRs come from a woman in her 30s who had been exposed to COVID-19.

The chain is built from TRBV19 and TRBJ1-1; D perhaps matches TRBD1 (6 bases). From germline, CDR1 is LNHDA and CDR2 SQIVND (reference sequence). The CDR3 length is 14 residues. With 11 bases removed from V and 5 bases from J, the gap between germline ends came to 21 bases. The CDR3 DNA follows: TGTGCCTCCGGGGAAGGCAGGGGAGGGACTGAAGCTTTCTTT. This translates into CASGEGRGGTEAFF. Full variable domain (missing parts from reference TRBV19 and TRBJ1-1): DGGITQSPKYLFRKEGQNVTLSCEQNLNHDAMYWYRQDPGQGLRLIYYSQIVNDFQKGDIAEGYSVSREKKESFPLTVTSAQKNPTAFYLCASGEGRGGTEAFFGQGTRLTVV.

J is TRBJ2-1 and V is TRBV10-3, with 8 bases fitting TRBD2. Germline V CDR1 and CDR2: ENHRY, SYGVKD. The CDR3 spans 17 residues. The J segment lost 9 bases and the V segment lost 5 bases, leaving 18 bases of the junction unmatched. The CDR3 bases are TGTGCCATCAGTCTCGACCCGCCGGGACTAGGGTGGGGTGAGCAGTTCTTC. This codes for CAISLDPPGLGWGEQFF.

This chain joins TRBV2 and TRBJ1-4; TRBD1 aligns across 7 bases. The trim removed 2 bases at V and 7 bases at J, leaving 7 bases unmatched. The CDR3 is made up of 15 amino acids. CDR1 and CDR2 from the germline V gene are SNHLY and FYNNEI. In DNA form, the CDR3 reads TGTGCCAGCAGTGAAATTGCAGGGGGTAGTGAAAAACTGTTTTTT. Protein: CASSEIAGGSEKLFF.

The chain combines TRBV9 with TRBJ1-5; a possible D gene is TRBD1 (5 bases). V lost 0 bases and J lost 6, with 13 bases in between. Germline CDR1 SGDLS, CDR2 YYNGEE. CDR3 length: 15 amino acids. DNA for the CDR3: TGTGCCAGCAGCGTAGATGGGGCAGGTCCTCAGCCCCAGCATTTT. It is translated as CASSVDGAGPQPQHF.

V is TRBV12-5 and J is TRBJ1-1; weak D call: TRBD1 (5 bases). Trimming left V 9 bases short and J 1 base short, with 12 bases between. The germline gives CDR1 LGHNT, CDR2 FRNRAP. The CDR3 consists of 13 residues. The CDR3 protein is CASDETANTEAFF. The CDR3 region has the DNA TGTGCTAGCGACGAGACAGCGAACACTGAAGCTTTCTTT.

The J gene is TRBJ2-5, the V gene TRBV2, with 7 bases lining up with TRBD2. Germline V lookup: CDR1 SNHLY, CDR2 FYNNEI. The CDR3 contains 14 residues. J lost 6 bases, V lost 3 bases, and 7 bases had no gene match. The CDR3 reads CASSDGLDRKTQYF. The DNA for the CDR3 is TGTGCCAGCAGTGACGGACTAGATCGGAAGACCCAGTACTTC.

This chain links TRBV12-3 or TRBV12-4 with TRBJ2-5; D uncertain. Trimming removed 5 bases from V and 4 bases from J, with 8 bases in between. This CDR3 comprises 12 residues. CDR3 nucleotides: TGTGCCAGCAGTCCCGAGGCAGAGACCCAGTACTTC. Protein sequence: CASSPEAETQYF.

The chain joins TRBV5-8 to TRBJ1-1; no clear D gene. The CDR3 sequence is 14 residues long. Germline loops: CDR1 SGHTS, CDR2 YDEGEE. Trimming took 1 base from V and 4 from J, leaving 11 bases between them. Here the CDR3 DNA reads TGTGCCAGCAGCTTGTTGGATGAGGGCACTGAAGCTTTCTTT. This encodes CASSLLDEGTEAFF.

CDR3 protein: CASSPRTSTDTQYF. DNA of the CDR3: TGTGCCAGCAGCCCAAGGACTAGCACAGATACGCAGTATTTT. The chain uses TRBV5-5 and TRBJ2-3; a possible D gene is TRBD2 (5 bases). V was shortened by 4 bases and J by 0 bases, with 9 bases between the two germline ends. Germline V lookup: CDR1 SGHKS, CDR2 YYEKEE (reference sequence). The length of the CDR3 is 14 residues.

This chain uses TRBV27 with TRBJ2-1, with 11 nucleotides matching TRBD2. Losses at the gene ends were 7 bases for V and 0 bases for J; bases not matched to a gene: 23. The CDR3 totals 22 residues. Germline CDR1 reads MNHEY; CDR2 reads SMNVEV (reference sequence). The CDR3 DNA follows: TGTGCCAGCAACTGGCTAGCGGGGGGCCGCGGGAGCCCCGGAAGCTCCTACAATGAGCAGTTCTTC. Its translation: CASNWLAGGRGSPGSSYNEQFF.

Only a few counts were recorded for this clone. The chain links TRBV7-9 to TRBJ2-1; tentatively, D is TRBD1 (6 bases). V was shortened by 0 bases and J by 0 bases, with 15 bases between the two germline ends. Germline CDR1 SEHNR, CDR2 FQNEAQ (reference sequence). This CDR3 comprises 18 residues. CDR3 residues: CASSLAQTGISSYNEQFF. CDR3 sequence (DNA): TGTGCCAGCAGCTTAGCGCAAACAGGGATCAGCTCCTACAATGAGCAGTTCTTC.

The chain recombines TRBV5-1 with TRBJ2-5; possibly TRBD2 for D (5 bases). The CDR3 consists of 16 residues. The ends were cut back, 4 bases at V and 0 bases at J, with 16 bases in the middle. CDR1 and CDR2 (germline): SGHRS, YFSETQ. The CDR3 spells CASSLPGVRYQETQYF. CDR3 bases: TGCGCCAGCAGCCTCCCCGGGGTGAGGTACCAAGAGACCCAGTACTTC.

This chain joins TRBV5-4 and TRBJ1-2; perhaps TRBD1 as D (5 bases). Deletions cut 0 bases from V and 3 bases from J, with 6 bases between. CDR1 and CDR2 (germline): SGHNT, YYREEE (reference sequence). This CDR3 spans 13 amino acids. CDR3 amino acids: CASSLARDYGYTF. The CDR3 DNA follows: TGTGCCAGCAGCTTGGCCAGGGACTATGGCTACACCTTC.

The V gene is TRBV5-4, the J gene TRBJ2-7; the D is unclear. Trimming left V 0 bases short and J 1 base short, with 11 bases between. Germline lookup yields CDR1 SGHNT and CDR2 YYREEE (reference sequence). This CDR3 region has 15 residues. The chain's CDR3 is CASSLGFDGSYEQYF. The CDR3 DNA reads TGTGCCAGCAGCTTGGGCTTTGACGGGTCCTACGAGCAGTACTTC.

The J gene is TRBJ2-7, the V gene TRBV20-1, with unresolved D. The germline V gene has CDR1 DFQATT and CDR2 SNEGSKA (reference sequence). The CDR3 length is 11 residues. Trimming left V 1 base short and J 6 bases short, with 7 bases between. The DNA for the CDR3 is TGCAGTGCTAGAGGGCCCATCGAGCAGTACTTC. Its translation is CSARGPIEQYF.

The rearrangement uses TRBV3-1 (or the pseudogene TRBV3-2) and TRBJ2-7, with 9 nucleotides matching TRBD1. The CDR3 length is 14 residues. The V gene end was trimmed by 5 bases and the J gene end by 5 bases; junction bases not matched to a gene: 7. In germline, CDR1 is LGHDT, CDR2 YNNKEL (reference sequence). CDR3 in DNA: TGTGCCAGCAGCAAACCGGGACAGGGCCACGAGCAGTACTTC. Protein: CASSKPGQGHEQYF.

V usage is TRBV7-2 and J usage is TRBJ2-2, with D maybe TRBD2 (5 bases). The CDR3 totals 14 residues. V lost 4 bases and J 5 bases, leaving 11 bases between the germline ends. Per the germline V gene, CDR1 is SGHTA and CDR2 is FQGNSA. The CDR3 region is CASSYEWETGELFF. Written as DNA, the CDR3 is TGTGCCAGCAGCTACGAATGGGAGACCGGGGAGCTGTTTTTT.

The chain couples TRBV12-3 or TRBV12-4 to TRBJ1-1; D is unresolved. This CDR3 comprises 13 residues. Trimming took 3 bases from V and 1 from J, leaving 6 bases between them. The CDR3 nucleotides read TGTGCCAGCAGTTTTGCGCAGAACACTGAAGCTTTCTTT. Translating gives CASSFAQNTEAFF.

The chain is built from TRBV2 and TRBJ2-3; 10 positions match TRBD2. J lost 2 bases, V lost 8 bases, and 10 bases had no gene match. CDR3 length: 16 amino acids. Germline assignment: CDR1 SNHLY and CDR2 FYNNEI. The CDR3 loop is CASRKLAGRLTDTQYF. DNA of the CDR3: TGTGCCAGCCGAAAACTAGCGGGGAGACTCACAGATACGCAGTATTTT.

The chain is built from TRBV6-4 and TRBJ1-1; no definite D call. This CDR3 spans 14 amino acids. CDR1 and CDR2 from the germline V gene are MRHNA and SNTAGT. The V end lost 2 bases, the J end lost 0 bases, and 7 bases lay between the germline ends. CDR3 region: CASSDVRMNTEAFF. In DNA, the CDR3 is TGTGCCAGCAGTGACGTCAGGATGAACACTGAAGCTTTCTTT.

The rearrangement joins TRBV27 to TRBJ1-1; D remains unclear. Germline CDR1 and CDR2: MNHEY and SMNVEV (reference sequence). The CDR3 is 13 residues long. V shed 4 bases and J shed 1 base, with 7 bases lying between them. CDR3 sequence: CASSSTRNTEAFF. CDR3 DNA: TGTGCCAGCAGTTCGACAAGGAACACTGAAGCTTTCTTT.

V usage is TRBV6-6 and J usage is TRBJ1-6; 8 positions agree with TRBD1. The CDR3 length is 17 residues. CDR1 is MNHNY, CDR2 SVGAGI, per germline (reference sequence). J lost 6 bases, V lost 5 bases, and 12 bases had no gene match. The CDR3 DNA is TGTGCCAGCAGTCCCTCCAGGGGGCAGGGTGGTAATTCACCCCTCCACTTT. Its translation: CASSPSRGQGGNSPLHF.

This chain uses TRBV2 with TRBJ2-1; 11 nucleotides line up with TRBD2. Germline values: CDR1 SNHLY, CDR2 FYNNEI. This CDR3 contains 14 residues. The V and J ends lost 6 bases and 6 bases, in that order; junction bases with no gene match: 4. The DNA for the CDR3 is TGTGCCAGCAGGGGACTAGCGGACGTCAATGAGCAGTTCTTC. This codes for CASRGLADVNEQFF.